The TCR beta chain under discussion was sequenced for a study of T cells in Graves' hyperthyroidism and ophthalmopathy. Study in general: Peripheral blood collection took place at initial diagnosis, before any treatment. Study-level points and caveats: Also found in blood were most expanded thyroid clonotypes above 0.001.

Diagnoses were made from clinical symptoms, serum measures (thyroxine and TRAb), thyroid ultrasound and orbital computed tomography. A note on this clonotype: Its antigen is not identified.

The TCR beta CDR3 regions underwent amplification using RNA transcripts as the source. In the first-round RT-PCR of the TCR CDR3, the HTBI primer set was used. Each CDR3 protein is one row after TCRdb ran MiXCR on the multiplex PCR reads. The sample holds nearly 600,000 distinct CDR3 sequences, about 15% seen once. This TCR was sampled from a woman in her twenties or thirties with Graves' hyperthyroidism that later progressed to Graves' ophthalmopathy. What was sequenced was blood.

In nucleotides, the CDR3 is TGTGCCAGTAGACTGGCGGGACAGAATAATTCACCCCTCCACTTT. Amino acid sequence: CASRLAGQNNSPLHF. The chain employs TRBV19 and TRBJ1-6, with 7 bases matching TRBD1. Trimming cost V 6 bases and J 5 bases; bases outside gene matches: 7. Germline CDR1 is LNHDA and CDR2 is SQIVND (reference sequence). The CDR3 is 15 amino acids.